These 23 T cell receptor beta chains were sequenced from one sample in a study of neurological immune-mediated disorders. TCRdb reprocessed the 5' RACE reads with MiXCR, giving one entry per CDR3 protein. The data contain 55,000 to 65,000 distinct CDR3 sequences, roughly 3.5% of them singletons. Sequencing was done on a sample of PBMCs. The receptors were gathered from a woman aged 25 to 39 with multiple sclerosis.

With respect to this clonotype: A read error is possible here, since a much larger clone lies one base away. A read error is likely, as this CDR3 ends without the conserved phenylalanine or tryptophan. The gene calls are TRBV28 and TRBJ2-7; no definite D call. Trimming removed 6 bases from V and 7 bases from J, with 19 bases in between. Germline V lookup: CDR1 MDHEN, CDR2 SYDVKM. This CDR3 is 14 amino acids long. CDR3 sequence: CASRLRIPVGEQYI. In DNA, the CDR3 is TGTGCCAGCAGGTTAAGGATCCCCGTGGGGGAGCAGTACATC.

This clonotype was picked up many times. In nucleotides, the CDR3 is TGTGCCAGCAGCTTAGACAGGTCCCCAGATACGCAGTATTTT. Translation gives CASSLDRSPDTQYF. The chain has TRBV7-2 and TRBJ2-3, with D possibly matching TRBD1 (5 bases). Trimming took off 1 base at V and 4 bases at J, with 9 bases between the two ends. Germline V CDR1 and CDR2: SGHTA, FQGNSA. This CDR3 has 14 residues.

This clonotype was found many times. The J gene is TRBJ2-1, the V gene TRBV20-1; D ambiguous. Germline CDR1 is DFQATT and CDR2 is SNEGSKA (reference sequence). V lost 6 bases, J lost 1 base, and 7 bases lay in between. CDR3 length equals 12 residues. CDR3 region: CSAVGSYNEQFF. CDR3 DNA: TGCAGTGCGGTTGGGTCCTACAATGAGCAGTTCTTC.

This clonotype was observed at least ten times. The chain employs TRBV29-1 and TRBJ2-5, with unresolved D. The CDR3 is 12 amino acids. In germline, CDR1 is SQVTM, CDR2 ANQGSEA. The CDR3, as DNA: TGCAGTGCCGACTTAGCCCAAGAGACCCAGTACTTC. Its protein is CSADLAQETQYF. Filled out from reference TRBV29-1 and TRBJ2-5, the complete variable domain reads SAVISQKPSRDICQRGTSLTIQCQVDSQVTMMFWYRQQPGQSLTLIATANQGSEATYESGFVIDKFPISRPNLTFSTLTVSNMSPEDSSIYLCSADLAQETQYFGPGTRLLVL.

A few counts support this clonotype. A much larger clonotype is one base distant, so this may be a read error. The gene calls are TRBV6-5 and TRBJ1-2; D not certain. The germline V gene encodes CDR1 MNHEY and CDR2 SVGAGI. The CDR3 covers 14 residues. V dropped 2 bases and J dropped 2 bases, with 9 bases sitting between them. The CDR3 region is CASSYREENYGYTF. The CDR3 DNA follows: TGTGCCAGCAGTTACCGGGAAGAAAACTATGGCTACACCTTC.

This clonotype has ten or more counts. The genes are TRBV7-2 and TRBJ2-1; D is ambiguous. The CDR3 is 14 residues long. Germline-derived CDR1 and CDR2 are SGHTA and FQGNSA. The V and J ends lost 5 bases and 1 base respectively, with 9 bases between them. The CDR3 protein is CASSVRVSYNEQFF. As DNA, the CDR3 is TGTGCCAGCAGCGTACGGGTTTCCTACAATGAGCAGTTCTTC. The variable domain in full, with the rest retrieved from reference TRBV7-2 and TRBJ2-1, is GAGVSQSPSNKVTEKGKDVELRCDPISGHTALYWYRQSLGQGLEFLIYFQGNSAPDKSGLPSDRFSAERTGGSVSTLTIQRTQQEDSAVYLCASSVRVSYNEQFFGPGTRLTVL.

This clonotype was observed many times. The junction does not match germline at one end; this may be a read error. This rearrangement joins TRBV6-5 to TRBJ1-5, with D unclear. Germline CDR1 is MNHEY and CDR2 is SVGAGI. The CDR3 covers 12 residues. CDR3 nucleotides: TGTGCCAGCAGTTACCCCGGCCAGCCCCAGAATTTT. As protein: CASSYPGQPQNF.

This clonotype was observed at least ten times. The J gene is TRBJ2-7, the V gene TRBV7-9; D is uncertain. The CDR3 covers 16 residues. V was clipped by 0 bases and J by 5 bases, with 17 bases between them. Germline CDR1 reads SEHNR; CDR2 reads FQNEAQ (reference sequence). CDR3 protein: CASSLAASPGRDEQYF. The CDR3 nucleotides are TGTGCCAGCAGCTTAGCGGCCAGCCCTGGTCGGGACGAGCAGTACTTC. Based on the CDR3 plus reference TRBV7-9 and TRBJ2-7, the full variable domain is DTGVSQNPRHKITKRGQNVTFRCDPISEHNRLYWYRQTLGQGPEFLTYFQNEAQLEKSRLLSDRFSAERPKGSFSTLEIQRTEQGDSAMYLCASSLAASPGRDEQYFGPGTRLTVT.

This clonotype was counted at least ten times. The V call is TRBV6-1, the J call TRBJ2-7; D perhaps matches TRBD1 (6 bases). Trimming removed 5 bases at V and 4 bases at J, with 18 bases between. CDR3 length: 15 residues. Germline V lookup: CDR1 MNHNS, CDR2 SASEGT. The CDR3 bases are TGTGCCAGCAGTTCTGGACAGCTTGGGGCTTACGAGCAGTACTTC. This gives the protein CASSSGQLGAYEQYF.

This clonotype was observed many times. The chain combines TRBV4-1 with TRBJ2-5, with TRBD2 identical over 7 bases. J lost 4 bases, V lost 0 bases, and 14 bases had no gene match. Germline CDR1 MGHRA, CDR2 YSYEKL. The CDR3 contains 18 residues. The chain's CDR3 is CASSQESVRGWGGETQYF. Written as DNA, the CDR3 is TGCGCCAGCAGCCAAGAGTCGGTGAGGGGTTGGGGGGGAGAGACCCAGTACTTC.

In its sample, this clonotype was seen many times. The chain has TRBV2 and TRBJ2-1; D call uncertain. Germline CDR1 reads SNHLY; CDR2 reads FYNNEI. Deletions cut 4 bases from V and 5 bases from J, with 12 bases between. The CDR3 is 14 amino acids. This CDR3 reads CASSALKGHNEQFF. CDR3 bases: TGTGCCAGCAGTGCCCTGAAGGGTCACAATGAGCAGTTCTTC.

This clonotype was observed many times. This chain connects TRBV7-2 to TRBJ2-5; D is undetermined. Germline V gene data show CDR1 as SGHTA and CDR2 as FQGNSA. With 2 bases removed from V and 3 bases from J, the gap between germline ends came to 10 bases. This CDR3 is built from 14 residues. The CDR3 sequence: CASSLRGRKETQYF. The DNA for the CDR3 is TGTGCCAGCAGCTTACGAGGCAGAAAAGAGACCCAGTACTTC.

This clonotype was counted many times. The chain combines TRBV10-3 with TRBJ1-1; D gene uncertain. This CDR3 has 13 residues. The germline V gene has CDR1 ENHRY and CDR2 SYGVKD. V lost 10 bases and J 1 base, leaving 13 bases between the germline ends. The CDR3 protein is CATTGKGNTEAFF. The CDR3, as DNA: TGTGCCACAACGGGAAAGGGGAACACTGAAGCTTTCTTT.

Notes on this clonotype: This may be a read error: a much more frequent sequence differs by one nucleotide. The rearrangement joins TRBV20-1 to TRBJ1-2; D is undetermined. Germline loops: CDR1 DFQATT, CDR2 SNEGSKA (reference sequence). Trimming took off 3 bases at V and 4 bases at J, with 12 bases between the two ends. This CDR3 is 13 amino acids long. CDR3 coding DNA: TGCAGTGCTAGGGTGGGGATGGGCTATGGCTACACCTTC. Its translation is CSARVGMGYGYTF.

This clonotype has at least ten counts. The chain uses TRBV11-2 and TRBJ2-1; possible D gene TRBD2, 5 bases. Deletions cut 1 base from V and 6 bases from J, with 7 bases between. Germline values: CDR1 SGHAT, CDR2 FQNNGV. CDR3 size: 13 residues. The CDR3 DNA is TGTGCCAGCAGCTTAGGGACTTTCAATGAGCAGTTCTTC. Its protein is CASSLGTFNEQFF.

This clonotype was seen many times. The chain carries TRBV12-3 or TRBV12-4 and TRBJ2-7, with 8 bases identical to TRBD2. J gave up 7 bases and V 8 bases, and 13 bases lay outside the gene matches. This CDR3 has 14 residues. The CDR3 loop is CASGPGAGVGEQYF. The CDR3 DNA reads as TGTGCCAGCGGGCCGGGAGCGGGGGTGGGAGAGCAGTACTTC.

This clonotype was observed at least ten times. The chain joins TRBV5-1 to TRBJ1-3; D gene ambiguous. Germline CDR1 reads SGHRS; CDR2 reads YFSETQ. V was shortened by 4 bases and J by 2 bases, with 7 bases between the two germline ends. This CDR3 is 13 amino acids long. The CDR3 region is CASSLGAGNTIYF. The CDR3 DNA sequence: TGCGCCAGCAGCCTTGGAGCTGGAAACACCATATATTTT.

This clonotype was counted many times. The gene calls are TRBV5-1 and TRBJ1-2; D call uncertain. The length of the CDR3 is 13 residues. Trimming took off 1 base at V and 8 bases at J, with 12 bases between the two ends. CDR1 SGHRS and CDR2 YFSETQ come from the germline V gene. Here the CDR3 reads CASSLWGSEGYTF. The DNA for the CDR3 is TGCGCCAGCAGCTTGTGGGGATCAGAGGGCTACACCTTC. Based on the CDR3 plus reference TRBV5-1 and TRBJ1-2, the full variable domain is KAGVTQTPRYLIKTRGQQVTLSCSPISGHRSVSWYQQTPGQGLQFLFEYFSETQRNKGNFPGRFSGRQFSNSRSEMNVSTLELGDSALYLCASSLWGSEGYTFGSGTRLTVV.

This chain joins TRBV20-1 and TRBJ2-1; maybe TRBD2 (6 bases). The CDR3 has 20 amino acids. CDR1 is DFQATT and CDR2 is SNEGSKA in the germline V gene (reference sequence). Between the trimmed V and J ends, which lost 3 bases and 0 bases, there was a span of 27 bases. CDR3 region: CSARYLVSERALNSYNEQFF. For the CDR3, the DNA is TGCAGTGCTAGGTATTTGGTTTCTGAGCGGGCTTTAAACTCCTACAATGAGCAGTTCTTC.

The rearrangement uses TRBV5-6 and TRBJ2-5; TRBD2 matches at 10 bases. V trimming: 3 bases; J trimming: 5 bases; junction bases outside the gene matches: 4. The CDR3 has 14 amino acids. Germline CDR1 is SGHDT and CDR2 is YYEEEE. CDR3 sequence reads: CASSSGLAFETQYF. CDR3 sequence (DNA): TGTGCCAGCAGCTCGGGACTAGCGTTTGAGACCCAGTACTTC.

This clonotype was recorded at least ten times. The rearrangement links TRBV3-1 to TRBJ2-4; 9 bases agree with TRBD1. The J segment lost 6 bases and the V segment lost 6 bases, leaving 3 bases of the junction unmatched. CDR3 length equals 13 residues. Germline-derived CDR1 and CDR2 are LGHDT and YNNKEL (reference sequence). CDR3 protein: CASRDRGSNIQYF. The CDR3 DNA follows: TGTGCCAGCAGGGACAGGGGTTCAAACATTCAGTACTTC.

This clonotype showed up many times. This sequence joins TRBV27 and TRBJ1-6; D is undetermined. Germline lookup yields CDR1 MNHEY and CDR2 SMNVEV (reference sequence). The CDR3 spans 13 residues. V lost 6 bases and J 1 base, leaving 4 bases between the germline ends. CDR3 bases: TGTGCCAGCAGAGGGTCCTATAATTCACCCCTCCACTTT. The encoded protein is CASRGSYNSPLHF.

In regard to this clonotype: The junction does not match germline at one end; this may be a read error. The chain has TRBV6-5 and TRBJ1-4; no clear D. The CDR3 spans 14 residues. Germline CDR1 reads MNHEY; CDR2 reads SVGAGI. This CDR3 is CASSYFGGAEKLVF. The DNA for the CDR3 is TGTGCCAGCAGTTACTTCGGAGGTGCCGAAAAACTGGTTTTT.